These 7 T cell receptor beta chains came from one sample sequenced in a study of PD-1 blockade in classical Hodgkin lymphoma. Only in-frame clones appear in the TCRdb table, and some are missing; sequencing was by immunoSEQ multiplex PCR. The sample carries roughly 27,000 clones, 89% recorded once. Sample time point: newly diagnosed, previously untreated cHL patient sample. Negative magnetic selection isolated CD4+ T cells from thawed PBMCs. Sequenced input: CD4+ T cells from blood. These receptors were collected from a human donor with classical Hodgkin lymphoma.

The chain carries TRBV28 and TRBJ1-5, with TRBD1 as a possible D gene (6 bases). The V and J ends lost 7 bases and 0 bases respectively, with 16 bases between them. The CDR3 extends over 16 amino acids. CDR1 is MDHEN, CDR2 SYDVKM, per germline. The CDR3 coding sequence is TGTGCCAGCACCCCCGGGACACGTTATAGCAATCAGCCCCAGCATTTT. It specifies CASTPGTRYSNQPQHF. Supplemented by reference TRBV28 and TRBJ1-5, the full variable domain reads DVKVTQSSRYLVKRTGEKVFLECVQDMDHENMFWYRQDPGLGLRLIYFSYDVKMKEKGDIPEGYSVSREKKERFSLILESASTNQTSMYLCASTPGTRYSNQPQHFGDGTRLSIL.

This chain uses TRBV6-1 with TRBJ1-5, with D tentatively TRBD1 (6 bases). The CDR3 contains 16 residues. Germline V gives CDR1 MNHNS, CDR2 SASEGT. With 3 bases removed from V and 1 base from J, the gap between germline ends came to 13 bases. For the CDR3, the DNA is TGTGCCAGCAGTGACTTGGGGACACTAAGCAATCAGCCCCAGCATTTT. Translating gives CASSDLGTLSNQPQHF.

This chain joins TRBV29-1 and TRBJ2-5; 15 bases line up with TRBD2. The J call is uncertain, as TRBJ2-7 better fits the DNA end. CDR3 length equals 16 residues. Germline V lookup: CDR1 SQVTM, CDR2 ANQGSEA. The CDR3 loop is CSVEGSGTSGRFEQYF. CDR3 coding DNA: TGCAGCGTTGAAGGTTCTGGGACTAGCGGGAGGTTCGAGCAGTACTTC.

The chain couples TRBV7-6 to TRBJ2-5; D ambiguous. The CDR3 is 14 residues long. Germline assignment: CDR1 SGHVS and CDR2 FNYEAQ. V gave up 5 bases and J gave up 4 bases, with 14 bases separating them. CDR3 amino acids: CASSPLVSAETQYF. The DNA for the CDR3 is TGTGCCAGCAGCCCACTGGTTAGTGCAGAGACCCAGTACTTC.

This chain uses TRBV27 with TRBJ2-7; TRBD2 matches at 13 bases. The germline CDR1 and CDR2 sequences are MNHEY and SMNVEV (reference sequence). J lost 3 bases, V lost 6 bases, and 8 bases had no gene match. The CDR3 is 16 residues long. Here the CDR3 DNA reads TGTGCCAGCAGCTTAACGGGGACTAGCGGGATCTACGAGCAGTACTTC. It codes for CASSLTGTSGIYEQYF.

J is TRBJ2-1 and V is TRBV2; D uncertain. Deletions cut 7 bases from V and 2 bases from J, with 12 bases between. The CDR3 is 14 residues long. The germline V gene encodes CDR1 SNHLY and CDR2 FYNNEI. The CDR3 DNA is TGTGCCAGCATTCCCTCTTTGGCCTACAATGAGCAGTTCTTC. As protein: CASIPSLAYNEQFF. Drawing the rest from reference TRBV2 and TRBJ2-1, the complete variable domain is EPEVTQTPSHQVTQMGQEVILRCVPISNHLYFYWYRQILGQKVEFLVSFYNNEISEKSEIFDDQFSVERPDGSNFTLKIRSTKLEDSAMYFCASIPSLAYNEQFFGPGTRLTVL.

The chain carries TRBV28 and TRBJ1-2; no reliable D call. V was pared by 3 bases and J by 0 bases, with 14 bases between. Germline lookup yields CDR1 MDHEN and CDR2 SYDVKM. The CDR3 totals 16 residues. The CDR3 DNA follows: TGTGCCAGCAGTTTCCCGCCCGGTACCTCTAACTATGGCTACACCTTC. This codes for CASSFPPGTSNYGYTF.